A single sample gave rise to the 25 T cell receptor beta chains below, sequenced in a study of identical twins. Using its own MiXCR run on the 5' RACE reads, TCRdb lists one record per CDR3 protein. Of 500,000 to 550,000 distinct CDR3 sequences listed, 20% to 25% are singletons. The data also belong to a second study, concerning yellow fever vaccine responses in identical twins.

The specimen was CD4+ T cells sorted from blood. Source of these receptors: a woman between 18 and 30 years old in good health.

In nucleotides, the CDR3 is TGTGCCAGCAGCCAAGATTTGTCCGAGCAGTTCTTC. Its translation: CASSQDLSEQFF. The V and J genes are TRBV14 and TRBJ2-1; D is uncertain. Trimming pared 0 bases from V and 10 bases from J, leaving 7 bases between. The CDR3 runs 12 residues. Germline V gene lookup returns CDR1 SGHDN and CDR2 FVKESK. The full variable domain, in which reference TRBV14 and TRBJ2-1 provide the parts outside the CDR3, is EAGVTQFPSHSVIEKGQTVTLRCDPISGHDNLYWYRRVMGKEIKFLLHFVKESKQDESGMPNNRFLAERTGGTYSTLKVQPAELEDSGVYFCASSQDLSEQFFGPGTRLTVL.

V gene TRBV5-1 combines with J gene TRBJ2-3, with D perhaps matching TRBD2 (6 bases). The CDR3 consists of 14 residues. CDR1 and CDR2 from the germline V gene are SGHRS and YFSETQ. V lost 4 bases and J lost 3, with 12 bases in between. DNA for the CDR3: TGCGCCAGCAGCCCTGGGGGGAGGACAGATACGCAGTATTTT. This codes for CASSPGGRTDTQYF.

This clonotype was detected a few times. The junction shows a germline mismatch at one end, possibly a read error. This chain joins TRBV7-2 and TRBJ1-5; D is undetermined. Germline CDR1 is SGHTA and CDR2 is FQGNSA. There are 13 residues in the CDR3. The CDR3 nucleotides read TGTGCCAGCAGCCTAGCGAGCGGCCAGCCCCAGCATTTT. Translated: CASSLASGQPQHF. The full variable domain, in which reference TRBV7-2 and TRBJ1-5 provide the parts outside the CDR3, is GAGVSQSPSNKVTEKGKDVELRCDPISGHTALYWYRQSLGQGLEFLIYFQGNSAPDKSGLPSDRFSAERTGGSVSTLTIQRTQQEDSAVYLCASSLASGQPQHFGDGTRLSIL.

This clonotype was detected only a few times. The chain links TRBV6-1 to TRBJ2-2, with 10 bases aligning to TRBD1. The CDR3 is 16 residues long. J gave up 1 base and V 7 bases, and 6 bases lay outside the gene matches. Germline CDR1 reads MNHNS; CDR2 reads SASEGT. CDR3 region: CASKQRDRGNTGELFF. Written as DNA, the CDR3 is TGTGCCAGCAAACAAAGGGACAGGGGGAACACCGGGGAGCTGTTTTTT.

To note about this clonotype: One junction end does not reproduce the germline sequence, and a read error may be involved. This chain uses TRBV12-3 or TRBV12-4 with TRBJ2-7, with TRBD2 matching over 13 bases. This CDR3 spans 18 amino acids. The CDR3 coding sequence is TGTGCCATCAGTTTAGCCCGGACTAGCGGGAGAGGCTCCTACGAGCAGTACTTC. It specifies CAISLARTSGRGSYEQYF.

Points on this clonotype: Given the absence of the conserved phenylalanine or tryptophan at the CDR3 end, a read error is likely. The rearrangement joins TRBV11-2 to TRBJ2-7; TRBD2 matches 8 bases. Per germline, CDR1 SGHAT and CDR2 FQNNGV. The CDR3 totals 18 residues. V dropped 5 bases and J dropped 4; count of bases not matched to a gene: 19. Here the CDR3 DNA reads TGTGCCAGCAGCAATGAGATCCCCCGAAACGGGAGGGGATACGAGCAGTACTAC. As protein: CASSNEIPRNGRGYEQYY.

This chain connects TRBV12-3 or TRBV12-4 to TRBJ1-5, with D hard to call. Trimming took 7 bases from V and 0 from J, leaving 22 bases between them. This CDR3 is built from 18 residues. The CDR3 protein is CASTFSGSLAYSNQPQHF. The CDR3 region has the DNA TGTGCCAGCACCTTTAGTGGCAGCCTAGCCTATAGCAATCAGCCCCAGCATTTT.

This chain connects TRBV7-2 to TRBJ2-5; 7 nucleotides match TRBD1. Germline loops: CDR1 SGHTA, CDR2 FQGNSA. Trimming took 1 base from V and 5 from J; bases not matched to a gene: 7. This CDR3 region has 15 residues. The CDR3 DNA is TGTGCCAGCAGCTTAGTGGGGACAGCCGCGGAGACCCAGTACTTC. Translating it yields CASSLVGTAAETQYF. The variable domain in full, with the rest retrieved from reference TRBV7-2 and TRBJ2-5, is GAGVSQSPSNKVTEKGKDVELRCDPISGHTALYWYRQSLGQGLEFLIYFQGNSAPDKSGLPSDRFSAERTGGSVSTLTIQRTQQEDSAVYLCASSLVGTAAETQYFGPGTRLLVL.

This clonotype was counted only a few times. The CDR3 spells CSVPRAGGPIDPEQFF. In nucleotides, the CDR3 is TGCAGTGTCCCTCGGGCGGGGGGGCCTATCGATCCTGAGCAGTTCTTC. The chain employs TRBV20-1 and TRBJ2-1; 9 bases map to TRBD2. The CDR3 covers 16 residues. Germline CDR1 DFQATT, CDR2 SNEGSKA (reference sequence). Trimming took 7 bases from V and 9 from J; bases not matched to a gene: 19.

The CDR3 coding sequence is TGTGCCAGCAGGGCAGCAAGCTCCTACGAGCAGTACTTC. Its protein product is CASRAASSYEQYF. V is TRBV7-9 and J is TRBJ2-7; no reliable D call. CDR1 SEHNR and CDR2 FQNEAQ come from the germline V gene (reference sequence). CDR3 length equals 13 residues. Trimming pared 6 bases from V and 0 bases from J, leaving 9 bases between.

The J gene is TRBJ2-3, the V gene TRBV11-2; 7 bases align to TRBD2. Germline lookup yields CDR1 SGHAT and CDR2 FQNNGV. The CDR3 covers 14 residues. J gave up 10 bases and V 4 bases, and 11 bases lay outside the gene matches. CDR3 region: CASSSQPSGVSQYF. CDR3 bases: TGTGCCAGCAGCTCCCAACCCAGCGGGGTGTCGCAGTATTTT.

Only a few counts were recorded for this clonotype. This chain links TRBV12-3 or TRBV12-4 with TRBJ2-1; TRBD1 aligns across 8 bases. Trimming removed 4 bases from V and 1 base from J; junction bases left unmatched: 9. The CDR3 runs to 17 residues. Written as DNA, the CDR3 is TGTGCCAGCAGTTCCGGGGGAGGACAGGGTTCCTACAATGAGCAGTTCTTC. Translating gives CASSSGGGQGSYNEQFF.

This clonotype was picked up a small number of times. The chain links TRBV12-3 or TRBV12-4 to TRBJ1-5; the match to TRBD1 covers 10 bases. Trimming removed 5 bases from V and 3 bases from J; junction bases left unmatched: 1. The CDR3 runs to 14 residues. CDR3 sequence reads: CASSGTGANQPQHF. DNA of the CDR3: TGTGCCAGCAGTGGGACAGGGGCCAATCAGCCCCAGCATTTT.

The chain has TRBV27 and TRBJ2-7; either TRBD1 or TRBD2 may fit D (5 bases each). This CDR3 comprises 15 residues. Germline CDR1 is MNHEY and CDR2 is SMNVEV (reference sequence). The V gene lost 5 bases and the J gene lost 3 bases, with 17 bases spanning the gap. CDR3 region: CASSPPGLRDYEQYF. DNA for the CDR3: TGTGCCAGCAGTCCCCCGGGGCTCAGGGACTACGAGCAGTACTTC.

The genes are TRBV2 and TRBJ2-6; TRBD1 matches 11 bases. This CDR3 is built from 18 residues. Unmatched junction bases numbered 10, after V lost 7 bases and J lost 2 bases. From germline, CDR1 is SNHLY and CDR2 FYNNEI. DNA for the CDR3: TGTGCCAGCAAAAGGACAGGGGGCCAACATACTGGGGCCAACGTCCTGACTTTC. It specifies CASKRTGGQHTGANVLTF.

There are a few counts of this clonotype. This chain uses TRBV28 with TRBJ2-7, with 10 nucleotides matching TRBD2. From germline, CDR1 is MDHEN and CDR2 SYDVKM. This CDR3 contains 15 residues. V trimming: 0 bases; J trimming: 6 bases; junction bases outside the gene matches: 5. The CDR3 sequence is CASSLWASGSPEQYF. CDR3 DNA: TGTGCCAGCAGTTTATGGGCTAGCGGGAGCCCCGAGCAGTACTTC.

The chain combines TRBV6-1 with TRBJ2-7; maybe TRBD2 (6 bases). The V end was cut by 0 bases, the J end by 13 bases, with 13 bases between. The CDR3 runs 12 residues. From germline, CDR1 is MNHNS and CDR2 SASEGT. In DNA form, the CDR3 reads TGTGCCAGCAGTGAAGCTAGCGGCGGGGTCTACTTC. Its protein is CASSEASGGVYF.

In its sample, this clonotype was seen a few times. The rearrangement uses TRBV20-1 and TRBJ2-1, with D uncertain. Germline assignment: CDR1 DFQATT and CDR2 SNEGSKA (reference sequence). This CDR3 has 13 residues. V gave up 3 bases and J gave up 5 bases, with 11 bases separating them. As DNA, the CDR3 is TGCAGTGCTAGCTCCTTGGTGCACAATGAGCAGTTCTTC. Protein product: CSASSLVHNEQFF.

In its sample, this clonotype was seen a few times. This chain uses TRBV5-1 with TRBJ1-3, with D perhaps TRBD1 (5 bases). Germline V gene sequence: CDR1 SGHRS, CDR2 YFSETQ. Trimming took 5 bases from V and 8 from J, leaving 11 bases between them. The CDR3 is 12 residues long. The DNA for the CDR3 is TGCGCCAGCAGTTCCGGGACGGACACCATATATTTT. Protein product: CASSSGTDTIYF.

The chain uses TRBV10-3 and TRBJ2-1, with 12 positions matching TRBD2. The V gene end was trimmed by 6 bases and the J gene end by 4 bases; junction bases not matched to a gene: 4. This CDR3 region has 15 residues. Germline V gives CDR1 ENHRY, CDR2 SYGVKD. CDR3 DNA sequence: TGTGCCATCAGCTCCGGGACTAGCGGGTACAATGAGCAGTTCTTC. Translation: CAISSGTSGYNEQFF.

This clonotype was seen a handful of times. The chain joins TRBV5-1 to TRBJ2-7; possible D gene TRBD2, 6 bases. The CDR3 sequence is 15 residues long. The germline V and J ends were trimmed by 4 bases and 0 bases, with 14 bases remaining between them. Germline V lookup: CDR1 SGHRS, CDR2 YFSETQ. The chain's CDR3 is CASSPGGKSSYEQYV. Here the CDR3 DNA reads TGCGCCAGCAGCCCCGGGGGTAAGAGCTCCTACGAGCAGTACGTC.

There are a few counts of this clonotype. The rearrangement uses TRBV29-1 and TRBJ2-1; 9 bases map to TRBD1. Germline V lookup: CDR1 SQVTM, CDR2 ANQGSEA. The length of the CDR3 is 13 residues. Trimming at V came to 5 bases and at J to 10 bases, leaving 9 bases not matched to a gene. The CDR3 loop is CSVLPQGAWEQFF. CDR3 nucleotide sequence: TGCAGCGTTCTACCACAGGGGGCCTGGGAGCAGTTCTTC.

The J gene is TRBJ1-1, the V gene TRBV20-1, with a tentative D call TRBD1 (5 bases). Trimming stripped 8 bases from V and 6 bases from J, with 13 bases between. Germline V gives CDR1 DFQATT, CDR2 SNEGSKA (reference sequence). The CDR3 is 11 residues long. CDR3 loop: CSPAGRSEAFF. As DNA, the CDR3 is TGCAGTCCTGCAGGGAGGTCTGAAGCTTTCTTT.

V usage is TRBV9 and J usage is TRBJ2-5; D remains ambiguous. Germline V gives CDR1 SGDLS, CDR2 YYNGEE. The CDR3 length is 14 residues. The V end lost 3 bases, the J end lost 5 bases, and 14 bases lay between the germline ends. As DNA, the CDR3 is TGTGCCAGCAGCGACTCGACAAGAAGGGAGACCCAGTACTTC. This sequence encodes CASSDSTRRETQYF.

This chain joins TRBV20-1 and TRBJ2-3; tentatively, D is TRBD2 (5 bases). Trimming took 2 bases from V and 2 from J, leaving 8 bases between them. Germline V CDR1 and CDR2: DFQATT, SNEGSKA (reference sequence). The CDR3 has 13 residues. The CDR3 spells CSARNSATDTQYF. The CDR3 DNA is TGCAGTGCTAGAAATAGCGCCACAGATACGCAGTATTTT.